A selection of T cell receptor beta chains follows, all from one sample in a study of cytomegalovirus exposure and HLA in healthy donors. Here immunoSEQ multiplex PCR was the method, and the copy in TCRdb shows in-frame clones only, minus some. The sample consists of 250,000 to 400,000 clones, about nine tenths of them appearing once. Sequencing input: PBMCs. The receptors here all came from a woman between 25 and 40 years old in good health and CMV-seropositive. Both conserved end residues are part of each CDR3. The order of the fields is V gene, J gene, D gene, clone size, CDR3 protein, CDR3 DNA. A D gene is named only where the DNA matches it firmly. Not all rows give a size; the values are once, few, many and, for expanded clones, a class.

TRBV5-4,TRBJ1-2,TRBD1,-,CASSEGTGRTNYGYTF,TGTGCCAGCAGCGAAGGGACAGGGAGAACTAACTATGGCTACACCTTC
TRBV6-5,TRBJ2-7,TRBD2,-,CASSYFNGGVYEQYF,TGTGCCAGCAGTTACTTCAACGGGGGGGTCTACGAGCAGTACTTC
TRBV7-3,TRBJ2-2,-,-,CASSLTHTGELFF,TGTGCCAGCAGCTTAACACACACCGGGGAGCTGTTTTTT
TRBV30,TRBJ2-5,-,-,CAWSSGAQETQYF,TGTGCCTGGAGTTCAGGGGCACAAGAGACCCAGTACTTC
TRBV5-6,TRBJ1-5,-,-,CASSLGQVYQPQHF,TGTGCCAGCAGCTTGGGGCAGGTTTATCAGCCCCAGCATTTT
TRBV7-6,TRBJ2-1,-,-,CASSRTPDSYNEQFF,TGTGCCAGCAGCCGGACCCCCGACTCCTACAATGAGCAGTTCTTC
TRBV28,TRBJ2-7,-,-,CASSFLDRVSYEQYF,TGTGCCAGCAGTTTCCTAGACCGAGTTTCCTACGAGCAGTACTTC
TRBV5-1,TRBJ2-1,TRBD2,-,CASSLPSGSNEQFF,TGCGCCAGCAGCCTTCCTAGCGGGAGCAATGAGCAGTTCTTC
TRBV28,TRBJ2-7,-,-,CASSQTDTGTYEQYF,TGTGCCAGCAGTCAAACGGACACAGGTACCTACGAGCAGTACTTC
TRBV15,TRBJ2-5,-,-,CATSRGTDQETQYF,TGTGCCACCAGCAGAGGGACGGATCAAGAGACCCAGTACTTC
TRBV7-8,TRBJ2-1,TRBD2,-,CASSRPQRERQFF,TGTGCCAGCAGCCGACCTCAGCGGGAGAGGCAGTTCTTC
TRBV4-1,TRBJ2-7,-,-,CASSQGISYEQYF,TGCGCCAGCAGCCAAGGTATCTCCTACGAGCAGTACTTC
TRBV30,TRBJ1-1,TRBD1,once,CAWTPKMGQGPNTEAFF,TGTGCCTGGACTCCAAAAATGGGACAGGGACCGAACACTGAAGCTTTCTTT
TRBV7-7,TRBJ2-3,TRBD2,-,CASSSTGGLDTQYF,TGTGCCAGCAGCTCCACGGGGGGGCTAGATACGCAGTATTTT
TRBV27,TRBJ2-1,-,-,CASSSIADSQFF,TGTGCCAGCAGTTCCATAGCGGATTCGCAGTTCTTC
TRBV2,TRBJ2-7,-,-,CASTDMSSSYEQYF,TGTGCCAGCACTGACATGTCGAGCTCCTACGAGCAGTACTTC
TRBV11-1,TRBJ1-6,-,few,CASSLSPPNSPLHF,TGTGCCAGCAGCTTGTCGCCCCCTAATTCACCCCTCCACTTT
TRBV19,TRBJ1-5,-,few,CASRVRNQPQHF,TGTGCCAGTAGAGTAAGGAATCAGCCCCAGCATTTT
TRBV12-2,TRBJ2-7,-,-,CASRLFGQGYYEQYF,TGTGCAAGTCGCTTGTTTGGACAGGGTTATTACGAGCAGTACTTC
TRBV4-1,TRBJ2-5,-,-,CASSQDYGAETQYF,TGCGCCAGCAGCCAAGACTATGGGGCGGAGACCCAGTACTTC
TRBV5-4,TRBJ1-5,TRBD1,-,CAFRTGVNQPQHF,TGTGCCTTTCGGACAGGGGTCAATCAGCCCCAGCATTTT
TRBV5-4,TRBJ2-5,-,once,CASSSQGRPQQETQYF,TGTGCCAGCAGCTCTCAGGGCCGGCCCCAACAAGAGACCCAGTACTTC
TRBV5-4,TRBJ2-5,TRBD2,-,CASSLAPSGETQYF,TGTGCCAGCAGCTTGGCGCCTAGCGGAGAGACCCAGTACTTC
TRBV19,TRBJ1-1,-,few,CASSIGWGNTEAFF,TGTGCCAGTAGTATTGGATGGGGGAACACTGAAGCTTTCTTT
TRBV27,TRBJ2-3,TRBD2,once,CASKRGGGLDTQYF,TGTGCCAGCAAACGTGGCGGGGGGCTTGATACGCAGTATTTT
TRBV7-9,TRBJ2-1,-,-,CASSLGNEQFF,TGTGCCAGCAGCTTAGGCAATGAGCAGTTCTTC
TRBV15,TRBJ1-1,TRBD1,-,CATSTRQGNTEAFF,TGTGCCACCAGCACCCGACAGGGGAACACTGAAGCTTTCTTT
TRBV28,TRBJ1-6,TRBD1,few,CASSRLGQGASPLHF,TGTGCCAGCAGTAGACTGGGACAGGGGGCTTCACCCCTCCACTTT
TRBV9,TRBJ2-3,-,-,CASSVVGKGTDTQYF,TGTGCCAGCAGCGTAGTGGGGAAGGGCACAGATACGCAGTATTTT
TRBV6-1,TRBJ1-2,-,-,CASSAAENYGYTF,TGTGCCAGCAGTGCGGCGGAAAACTATGGCTACACCTTC
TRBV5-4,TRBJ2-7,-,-,CASSLEDADEQYF,TGTGCCAGCAGCTTGGAAGATGCCGACGAGCAGTACTTC
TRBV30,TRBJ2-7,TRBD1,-,CAWQSGGSYEQYF,TGTGCCTGGCAGTCAGGGGGCTCCTACGAGCAGTACTTC
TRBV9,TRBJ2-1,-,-,CASSVVWEDNEQFF,TGTGCCAGCAGCGTAGTTTGGGAGGACAATGAGCAGTTCTTC
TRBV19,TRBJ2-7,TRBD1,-,CASSARGGGYEQYF,TGTGCCAGTAGTGCCCGAGGGGGCGGATACGAGCAGTACTTC
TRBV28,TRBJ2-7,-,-,CASSLRRRGVYEQYF,TGTGCCAGCAGTTTAAGACGAAGGGGGGTCTACGAGCAGTACTTC
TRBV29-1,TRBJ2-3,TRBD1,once,CSVVGDRAGTDTQYF,TGCAGCGTAGTAGGAGACAGGGCTGGCACAGATACGCAGTATTTT
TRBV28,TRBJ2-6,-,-,CASSLGDSRANVLTF,TGTGCCAGCAGTTTAGGAGATTCCCGGGCCAACGTCCTGACTTTC
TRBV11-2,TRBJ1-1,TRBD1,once,CASSFNRGNTEAFF,TGTGCCAGCAGCTTCAACAGGGGGAACACTGAAGCTTTCTTT
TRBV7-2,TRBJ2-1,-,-,CASSAQRDEQFF,TGTGCCAGCAGCGCGCAGCGGGATGAGCAGTTCTTC
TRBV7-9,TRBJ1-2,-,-,CASKVAAGEDYGYTF,TGTGCCAGCAAAGTTGCGGCAGGGGAAGACTATGGCTACACCTTC
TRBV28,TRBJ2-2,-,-,CAYRVATGELFF,TGTGCCTACAGGGTCGCCACCGGGGAGCTGTTTTTT
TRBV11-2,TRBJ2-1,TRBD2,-,CASSAYGTSGINEQFF,TGTGCCAGCAGCGCCTACGGGACTAGCGGGATTAATGAGCAGTTCTTC
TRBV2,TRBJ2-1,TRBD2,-,CASQRDSNNEQFF,TGTGCCAGCCAGCGGGACTCTAACAATGAGCAGTTCTTC
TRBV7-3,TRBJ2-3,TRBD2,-,CASSFIPVTSGGLTDTQYF,TGTGCCAGCAGCTTCATCCCTGTCACTAGCGGGGGGCTCACAGATACGCAGTATTTT
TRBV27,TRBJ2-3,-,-,CASTQAGRPTDTQYF,TGTGCCAGCACCCAAGCGGGTCGACCCACAGATACGCAGTATTTT
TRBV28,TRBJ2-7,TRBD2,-,CASSLLSSGGTYEQYF,TGTGCCAGCAGTTTACTCTCTAGCGGTGGCACCTACGAGCAGTACTTC